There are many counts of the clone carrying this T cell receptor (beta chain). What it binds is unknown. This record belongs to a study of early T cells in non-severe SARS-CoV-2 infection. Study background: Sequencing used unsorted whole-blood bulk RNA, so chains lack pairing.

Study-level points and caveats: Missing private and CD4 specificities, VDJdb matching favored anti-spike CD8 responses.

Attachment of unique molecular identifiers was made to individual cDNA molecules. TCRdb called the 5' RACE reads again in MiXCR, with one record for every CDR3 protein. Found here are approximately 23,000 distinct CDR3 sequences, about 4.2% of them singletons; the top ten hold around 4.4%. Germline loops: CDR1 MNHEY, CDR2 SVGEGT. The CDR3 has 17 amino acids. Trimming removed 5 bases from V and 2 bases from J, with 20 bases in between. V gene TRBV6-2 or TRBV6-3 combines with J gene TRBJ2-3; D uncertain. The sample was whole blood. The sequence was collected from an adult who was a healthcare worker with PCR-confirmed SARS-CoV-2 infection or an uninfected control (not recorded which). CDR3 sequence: CASSRSTTSPDTDTQYF. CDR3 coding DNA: TGTGCCAGCAGTCGATCAACGACCAGCCCCGACACAGATACGCAGTATTTT.